These 27 T cell receptor beta chains share one sample of origin, sequenced in a study of T cell repertoires in cytomegalovirus infection. These TCRs' antigens remain unknown. In TCRdb, the reads were re-called with MiXCR into one record per CDR3 protein. The sample lists 900,000 to 950,000 distinct CDR3 sequences, about 33% seen once, with about an eighth in the top ten. The input for sequencing was cultured CD8+ T cells from PBMCs, taken from culture after CMV antigen stimulation. These receptors all stem from a human donor in good health (CMV status not recorded). Some clones in this sample may be carry-over from other donors' samples.

At least ten counts were recorded for this clonotype. This chain links TRBV7-2 with TRBJ2-3; D is unclear. CDR1 SGHTA and CDR2 FQGNSA come from the germline V gene. V shed 5 bases and J shed 8 bases, with 11 bases lying between them. The CDR3 consists of 12 residues. The CDR3 bases are TGTGCCAGCAGCGCCCCGGACCCTACGCAGTATTTT. It codes for CASSAPDPTQYF.

The J gene is TRBJ2-1, the V gene TRBV6-5; no clear D. With 5 bases removed from V and 3 bases from J, the gap between germline ends came to 14 bases. The CDR3 has 15 amino acids. Germline assignment: CDR1 MNHEY and CDR2 SVGAGI. In DNA, the CDR3 is TGTGCCAGCAGTAACCTCGTAGCTTTCTACAATGAGCAGTTCTTC. Its translation is CASSNLVAFYNEQFF.

V gene TRBV27 combines with J gene TRBJ2-7; D call uncertain. The germline V gene has CDR1 MNHEY and CDR2 SMNVEV (reference sequence). Trimming cost V 7 bases and J 0 bases, with 25 bases left between them. The CDR3 loop spans 18 amino acids. The CDR3 DNA reads TGTGCCAGCATTCCTCTAACGGGTAACAAGTTTAGCTCCTACGAGCAGTACGTC. Its protein product is CASIPLTGNKFSSYEQYV.

There are a few counts of this clonotype. The rearrangement uses TRBV27 and TRBJ2-3; D gene unclear. CDR1 is MNHEY and CDR2 is SMNVEV in the germline V gene (reference sequence). This CDR3 is built from 16 residues. Trimming pared 8 bases from V and 6 bases from J, leaving 24 bases between. DNA for the CDR3: TGTGCCAGCGCCTTCTCGGCAGGTGAAGTATTGGATACGCAGTATTTT. Amino acids: CASAFSAGEVLDTQYF.

This chain links TRBV4-3 with TRBJ2-5; 8 bases are a match to TRBD2. The CDR3 is 17 residues long. V was pared by 0 bases and J by 0 bases, with 6 bases of the junction left unmatched. In germline, CDR1 is LGHNA, CDR2 YSLEER. CDR3: CASSQDVGAGDQETQYF. The CDR3 nucleotides are TGCGCCAGCAGCCAAGATGTTGGAGCGGGGGACCAAGAGACCCAGTACTTC.

There are many counts of this clonotype. The chain is built from TRBV27 and TRBJ1-6; D unresolved. V was cut by 3 bases and J by 6 bases, with 6 bases left in between. This CDR3 spans 13 amino acids. CDR1 and CDR2 from the germline V gene are MNHEY and SMNVEV (reference sequence). CDR3 nucleotide sequence: TGTGCCAGCAGTTTTGGTGGTAATTCACCCCTCCACTTT. It encodes CASSFGGNSPLHF.

The sample holds a few counts of this clonotype. This chain connects TRBV29-1 to TRBJ2-6; D is perhaps TRBD1 or TRBD2 (6 bases each). The V gene's germline CDR1 is SQVTM and CDR2 ANQGSEA. With 6 bases removed from V and 0 bases from J, the gap between germline ends came to 21 bases. This CDR3 region has 18 residues. The CDR3 sequence is CSVWGAVGSTSGANVLTF. In nucleotides, the CDR3 is TGCAGCGTCTGGGGGGCCGTTGGGAGCACCTCTGGGGCCAACGTCCTGACTTTC.

This clonotype was detected only once. The chain joins TRBV15 to TRBJ2-7; D ambiguous. This CDR3 contains 15 residues. V was shortened by 0 bases and J by 1 base, with 10 bases between the two germline ends. Germline-derived CDR1 and CDR2 are LNHNV and YYDKDF (reference sequence). DNA for the CDR3: TGTGCCACCAGCAGAGATAGGTCTAGTTCCTACGAGCAGTACGTC. This translates into CATSRDRSSSYEQYV.

A few counts support this clonotype. J is TRBJ2-2 and V is TRBV12-5; TRBD2 is a possible D gene (5 bases). Looked up from germline, CDR1 is LGHNT and CDR2 is FRNRAP. The length of the CDR3 is 12 residues. V was clipped by 5 bases and J by 10 bases, with 11 bases between them. The CDR3 DNA reads as TGTGCTAGTGGTCTGGACTCCAAGGAGCTGTTTTTT. Translated, it gives CASGLDSKELFF.

Ten or more counts support this clonotype. Compared with germline, one end of the junction differs, possibly owing to a read error. The chain has TRBV7-7 and TRBJ2-1; 9 bases align to TRBD1. This CDR3 has 23 residues. Germline-derived CDR1 and CDR2 are SSHAT and FNYEAQ (reference sequence). The CDR3: CASRKFSVTGGPYNLSSYNEQFF. CDR3 nucleotides: TGTGCTAGCAGAAAGTTTTCGGTCACAGGGGGCCCGTATAACCTAAGCTCCTACAATGAGCAGTTCTTC.

This chain joins TRBV6-5 and TRBJ2-5; TRBD1 is a possible D gene (5 bases). V dropped 2 bases and J dropped 7 bases, with 14 bases sitting between them. Per germline, CDR1 MNHEY and CDR2 SVGAGI. The CDR3 contains 14 residues. The CDR3 region is CASSYAGQSGTQYF. The CDR3 DNA is TGTGCCAGCAGTTACGCTGGACAATCAGGGACCCAGTACTTC.

V gene TRBV12-3 or TRBV12-4 combines with J gene TRBJ1-4, with D perhaps TRBD1 (6 bases). The ends were cut back, 6 bases at V and 6 bases at J, with 20 bases in the middle. CDR3 length equals 16 residues. The CDR3 here is CASSKDRREGDEKLFF. CDR3 coding DNA: TGTGCCAGCAGCAAAGATCGTAGGGAGGGGGATGAAAAACTGTTTTTT.

The sample holds a few counts of this clonotype. The V call is TRBV27, the J call TRBJ1-5; maybe TRBD1 (5 bases). V was cut by 6 bases and J by 1 base, with 16 bases left in between. The length of the CDR3 is 16 residues. Germline V gives CDR1 MNHEY, CDR2 SMNVEV (reference sequence). The CDR3 loop reads CASSSVGVGSNQPQHF. DNA of the CDR3: TGTGCCAGCAGCTCCGTGGGGGTAGGAAGCAATCAGCCCCAGCATTTT.

The chain couples TRBV9 to TRBJ1-6; D ambiguous. The CDR3 covers 18 residues. V lost 0 bases, J lost 0 bases, and 13 bases lay in between. CDR1 and CDR2 (germline): SGDLS, YYNGEE. The CDR3 sequence: CASSVVDGYVSYNSPLHF. CDR3 DNA: TGTGCCAGCAGCGTAGTGGACGGATACGTCTCCTATAATTCACCCCTCCACTTT.

The chain employs TRBV7-8 and TRBJ2-7, with 10 nucleotides matching TRBD2. This CDR3 is built from 15 residues. CDR1 and CDR2 (germline): SGHVS, FQNEAQ. The J segment lost 6 bases and the V segment lost 4 bases, leaving 9 bases of the junction unmatched. The CDR3 here is CASSSSGGGLGEQYF. In nucleotides, the CDR3 is TGTGCCAGCAGCTCTAGCGGGGGAGGCCTTGGCGAGCAGTACTTC. Using reference TRBV7-8 and TRBJ2-7 for the parts outside the CDR3, the full variable domain is GAGVSQSPRYKVAKRGQDVALRCDPISGHVSLFWYQQALGQGPEFLTYFQNEAQLDKSGLPSDRFFAERPEGSVSTLKIQRTQQEDSAVYLCASSSSGGGLGEQYFGPGTRLTVT.

To note about this clonotype: This may be a read error, as it is one base from a much larger clone. J is TRBJ2-7 and V is TRBV7-2; D not certain. The CDR3 contains 14 residues. Germline CDR1 reads SGHTA; CDR2 reads FQGNSA. The CDR3, as DNA: TGTGTCAGCACCCAGAGAACCCATTCCTACGAGCAGTACTTC. Amino acids: CVSTQRTHSYEQYF.

This rearrangement joins TRBV10-3 to TRBJ2-7; D possibly uses TRBD1 or TRBD2 (5 bases each). This CDR3 spans 12 amino acids. Germline loops: CDR1 ENHRY, CDR2 SYGVKD. As DNA, the CDR3 is TGTGTCTCAGAGGGGTCTGGGGGCGAGCAGTACGTC. Its translation is CVSEGSGGEQYV.

This clonotype was detected only a few times. J is TRBJ1-1 and V is TRBV6-6; the D is unclear. Trimming cost V 7 bases and J 0 bases, with 9 bases left between them. The CDR3 totals 13 residues. Germline CDR1 reads MNHNY; CDR2 reads SVGAGI (reference sequence). The CDR3 is CASTRIMNTEAFF. The CDR3 region has the DNA TGTGCCAGCACCCGAATAATGAACACTGAAGCTTTCTTT.

V usage is TRBV12-3 or TRBV12-4 and J usage is TRBJ2-7; D ambiguous. CDR3 size: 15 residues. Trimming pared 5 bases from V and 5 bases from J, leaving 19 bases between. CDR3 in amino acids: CASSTTDSYDDEQYF. The CDR3 nucleotides read TGTGCCAGCAGTACCACAGATTCATATGACGACGAGCAGTACTTC.

The chain has TRBV19 and TRBJ1-5; possible D gene TRBD1, 5 bases. V shed 5 bases and J shed 5 bases, with 16 bases lying between them. The CDR3 sequence is 15 residues long. CDR1 and CDR2 (germline): LNHDA, SQIVND (reference sequence). This chain's CDR3 is CASSPWTWNDQPQHF. CDR3 DNA: TGTGCCAGTAGTCCCTGGACATGGAATGATCAGCCCCAGCATTTT.

This clonotype was seen a handful of times. V is TRBV6-5 and J is TRBJ2-6; D remains unclear. Germline V gene data show CDR1 as MNHEY and CDR2 as SVGAGI. This CDR3 spans 16 amino acids. The V end lost 0 bases, the J end lost 0 bases, and 6 bases lay between the germline ends. The CDR3, as DNA: TGTGCCAGCAGTTACTCCGGAAGCTCTGGGGCCAACGTCCTGACTTTC. It codes for CASSYSGSSGANVLTF.

This clonotype was counted only a few times. J is TRBJ2-7 and V is TRBV19; 10 bases map to TRBD2. V dropped 8 bases and J dropped 1; count of bases not matched to a gene: 2. In germline, CDR1 is LNHDA, CDR2 SQIVND (reference sequence). There are 13 residues in the CDR3. CDR3 nucleotide sequence: TGTGCCAGTGGACTAGCGGATTCCTACGAGCAGTACTTC. Amino acids: CASGLADSYEQYF. Full variable domain (remainder filled in from reference TRBV19 and TRBJ2-7): DGGITQSPKYLFRKEGQNVTLSCEQNLNHDAMYWYRQDPGQGLRLIYYSQIVNDFQKGDIAEGYSVSREKKESFPLTVTSAQKNPTAFYLCASGLADSYEQYFGPGTRLTVT.

This chain uses TRBV4-1 with TRBJ2-3, with 10 bases lining up with TRBD2. Germline V lookup: CDR1 MGHRA, CDR2 YSYEKL. The CDR3 sequence is 18 residues long. J gave up 3 bases and V 3 bases, and 12 bases lay outside the gene matches. CDR3 protein: CASSQTTGGGLATDTQYF. The CDR3 DNA sequence: TGCGCCAGCAGCCAGACGACAGGCGGGGGACTAGCGACAGATACGCAGTATTTT.

This chain uses TRBV7-2 with TRBJ1-2, with D tentatively TRBD1 (5 bases). V was shortened by 7 bases and J by 10 bases, with 13 bases between the two germline ends. Germline loops: CDR1 SGHTA, CDR2 FQGNSA. The CDR3 is 11 residues long. CDR3 residues: CASTWGDDYTF. CDR3 bases: TGTGCCAGCACCTGGGGGGATGACTACACCTTC.

The J gene is TRBJ1-6, the V gene TRBV29-1; 8 nucleotides match TRBD1. Germline CDR1 is SQVTM and CDR2 is ANQGSEA. V lost 5 bases, J lost 6 bases, and 3 bases stayed unmatched. CDR3 length equals 13 residues. The CDR3, as DNA: TGCAGCGTTAGGGACAGGACTAATTCACCCCTCCACTTT. This sequence encodes CSVRDRTNSPLHF.

In this sample, this clonotype turned up a few times. The V and J genes are TRBV7-6 and TRBJ1-2; 10 bases align to TRBD1. Germline values: CDR1 SGHVS, CDR2 FNYEAQ. The V gene end was trimmed by 4 bases and the J gene end by 7 bases; junction bases not matched to a gene: 18. This CDR3 region has 18 residues. The CDR3 spells CASSSKGTGAYPDGGYTF. The DNA for the CDR3 is TGTGCCAGCAGCTCTAAGGGGACAGGGGCCTACCCGGATGGTGGCTACACCTTC.

This clonotype turned up a few times. V gene TRBV3-1 combines with J gene TRBJ2-7, with 10 bases lining up with TRBD2. The CDR3 is 16 residues long. The germline gives CDR1 LGHDT, CDR2 YNNKEL (reference sequence). The J segment lost 3 bases and the V segment lost 0 bases, leaving 5 bases of the junction unmatched. The CDR3 loop reads CASSQEVLAGIYEQYF. The CDR3 coding sequence is TGTGCCAGCAGCCAAGAAGTACTAGCGGGGATCTACGAGCAGTACTTC.